Listed here are 28 T cell receptor beta chains from one sample, sequenced in a study of human T cells and chemical hapten exposure. Time point specified: pre-sensitization, week 0. Treatment specified: therapeutic diphenylcyclopropenone sensitization with weekly scalp DPC. Via MiXCR, TCRdb re-called the RACE reads, giving one row per CDR3 protein. The table lists some 300,000 distinct CDR3 sequences, around 5.5% of them singletons, with under 9.5% in the top ten. Sequenced material: whole blood, taken in connection with sensitization to the hapten diphenylcyclopropenone (DPC). Receptors were obtained from a woman between 18 and 30 years old with alopecia areata. Some clones in this sample may be carry-over from other donors' samples.

This clonotype has ten or more counts. V usage is TRBV6-6 and J usage is TRBJ2-7; unclear D gene. The CDR3 totals 11 residues. Germline CDR1 and CDR2: MNHNY and SVGAGI (reference sequence). V dropped 3 bases and J dropped 4 bases, with 4 bases sitting between them. In nucleotides, the CDR3 is TGTGCCAGCAGTTATAAATACGAGCAGTACTTC. Protein product: CASSYKYEQYF.

This clonotype was found a few times. The V call is TRBV4-2, the J call TRBJ2-3; tentatively, D is TRBD1 or TRBD2 (6 bases each). CDR3 length: 16 amino acids. Germline CDR1 LGHNA, CDR2 YNFKEQ. With 3 bases removed from V and 1 base from J, the gap between germline ends came to 14 bases. The CDR3 is CASSHPEGGRTDTQYF. DNA of the CDR3: TGTGCCAGCAGCCATCCTGAGGGGGGCCGCACAGATACGCAGTATTTT.

This clonotype was recorded many times. The V gene is TRBV4-1, the J gene TRBJ1-6; tentatively, D is TRBD1 (5 bases). The length of the CDR3 is 15 residues. CDR1 MGHRA and CDR2 YSYEKL come from the germline V gene. V lost 0 bases, J lost 2 bases, and 5 bases lay in between. The CDR3 DNA reads as TGCGCCAGCAGCCAAGAGGGACCCTATAATTCACCCCTCCACTTT. This sequence encodes CASSQEGPYNSPLHF.

This clonotype was seen only a few times. The V gene is TRBV19, the J gene TRBJ1-2, with 7 positions matching TRBD1. V was clipped by 6 bases and J by 9 bases; unmatched bases: 16. The CDR3 is made up of 15 amino acids. CDR1 is LNHDA and CDR2 is SQIVND in the germline V gene (reference sequence). For the CDR3, the DNA is TGTGCCAGTAGACCCGAAGGGACAGCAGTATCTAGCTACACCTTC. Protein product: CASRPEGTAVSSYTF.

This clonotype was counted ten times or more. The conserved final phenylalanine or tryptophan is absent from the CDR3, which likely points to a read error. The chain recombines TRBV11-3 with TRBJ1-1; a possible D gene is TRBD1 (5 bases). The germline gives CDR1 SGHNT, CDR2 YENEEA. Deletions cut 5 bases from V and 4 bases from J, with 11 bases between. The CDR3 is made up of 13 amino acids. CDR3 nucleotide sequence: TGTGCCAGCAGCCAGGGTTTGGGCACTGAAGCTTTCCTT. Its translation: CASSQGLGTEAFL.

In this sample, this clonotype turned up many times. This chain joins TRBV7-9 and TRBJ2-1; D perhaps matches TRBD2 (5 bases). The germline V gene encodes CDR1 SEHNR and CDR2 FQNEAQ (reference sequence). There are 15 residues in the CDR3. Trimming removed 7 bases at V and 5 bases at J, with 18 bases between. CDR3 sequence reads: CASIPTRGTNNEQFF. CDR3 in DNA: TGTGCCAGCATCCCTACCCGGGGAACTAACAATGAGCAGTTCTTC.

This clonotype occurred a few times. This chain uses TRBV20-1 with TRBJ1-1; unclear D gene. Germline V gives CDR1 DFQATT, CDR2 SNEGSKA (reference sequence). Trimming removed 3 bases at V and 1 base at J, with 15 bases between. There are 15 residues in the CDR3. The CDR3 region is CSASLFLAKNTEAFF. CDR3 sequence (DNA): TGCAGTGCTAGCTTGTTCCTCGCCAAGAACACTGAAGCTTTCTTT.

About this clonotype: Being one base from a much bigger clone, this may be a read error. The chain joins TRBV5-1 to TRBJ1-2, with D tentatively TRBD1 (6 bases). Germline V lookup: CDR1 SGHRS, CDR2 YFSETQ. The CDR3 is 15 residues long. Trimming left V 4 bases short and J 4 bases short, with 17 bases between. The CDR3: CASSVPGESIYGYTF. For the CDR3, the DNA is TGCGCCAGCAGCGTTCCAGGGGAAAGTATCTATGGCTACACCTTC.

This clonotype was observed a few times. V is TRBV6-6 and J is TRBJ2-6; 9 positions agree with TRBD2. After removal of 7 bases from V and 0 bases from J, the junction contained 10 bases not matched to a gene. The CDR3 is made up of 18 amino acids. From germline, CDR1 is MNHNY and CDR2 SVGAGI (reference sequence). The DNA of the CDR3 is TGTGCCAGCACCGCGCTAGCGGGGACCTTCTCTGGGGCCAACGTCCTGACTTTC. It encodes CASTALAGTFSGANVLTF.

This chain uses TRBV7-9 with TRBJ1-6, with a tentative D call TRBD1 (6 bases). Germline V gives CDR1 SEHNR, CDR2 FQNEAQ (reference sequence). V was shortened by 6 bases and J by 10 bases, with 16 bases between the two germline ends. The CDR3 consists of 14 residues. CDR3 DNA: TGTGCCAGCAGTGCCGGGACAATTAACTCACCCCTCCACTTT. Its translation is CASSAGTINSPLHF.

This clonotype was counted between two and nine times. This rearrangement joins TRBV4-3 to TRBJ1-1; D perhaps matches TRBD1 (5 bases). Germline values: CDR1 LGHNA, CDR2 YSLEER. The CDR3 runs to 17 residues. Trimming shortened V by 0 bases and J by 1 base, and 15 bases separated the two germline ends. This chain's CDR3 is CASSQDRQGRKNTEAFF. For the CDR3, the DNA is TGCGCCAGCAGCCAAGATAGGCAGGGAAGAAAGAACACTGAAGCTTTCTTT.

This clonotype was recorded many times. The rearrangement links TRBV20-1 to TRBJ1-5; TRBD1 is a possible D gene (5 bases). The CDR3 length is 18 residues. Germline CDR1 and CDR2: DFQATT and SNEGSKA (reference sequence). Between the trimmed V and J ends, which lost 1 base and 3 bases, there was a span of 22 bases. The CDR3 DNA follows: TGCAGTGCTAGAGGCCACGGGCACGACTCAGGGCTCAATCAGCCCCAGCATTTT. This encodes CSARGHGHDSGLNQPQHF.

This clonotype was counted ten times or more. The CDR3 protein is CASSPLTGGLNSPLHF. The CDR3 DNA reads TGTGCCAGCTCACCACTTACAGGGGGACTTAATTCACCCCTCCACTTT. The chain joins TRBV18 to TRBJ1-6, with 8 bases matching TRBD1. Germline CDR1 KGHSH, CDR2 LQKENI. The CDR3 runs 16 residues. J was trimmed by 6 bases and V by 1 base; bases with no gene match: 5.

This clonotype was counted between two and nine times. The chain recombines TRBV7-9 with TRBJ1-1, with a possible D match to TRBD1 (6 bases). CDR1 is SEHNR, CDR2 FQNEAQ, per germline (reference sequence). The CDR3 covers 13 residues. With 9 bases removed from V and 5 bases from J, the gap between germline ends came to 16 bases. Here the CDR3 DNA reads TGTGCCAGTGTGGACAGTGCCACAACTGAAGCTTTCTTT. Its translation: CASVDSATTEAFF.

This clonotype has ten or more counts. The chain employs TRBV24-1 and TRBJ2-2; no reliable D call. Germline CDR1 KGHDR, CDR2 SFDVKD. The CDR3 covers 13 residues. The ends were cut back, 8 bases at V and 0 bases at J, with 6 bases in the middle. The CDR3 region is CATMETNTGELFF. As DNA, the CDR3 is TGTGCCACCATGGAGACGAACACCGGGGAGCTGTTTTTT.

Many counts were recorded for this clonotype. The chain couples TRBV28 to TRBJ2-7, with D perhaps TRBD1 or TRBD2 (6 bases each). There are 14 residues in the CDR3. Germline loops: CDR1 MDHEN, CDR2 SYDVKM. V was shortened by 5 bases and J by 5 bases, with 16 bases between the two germline ends. CDR3 residues: CASSPPKGGDEQYF. The CDR3 nucleotides are TGTGCCAGCAGTCCTCCCAAGGGGGGAGACGAGCAGTACTTC.

The sample holds many counts of this clonotype. The chain employs TRBV12-3 or TRBV12-4 and TRBJ1-2; TRBD1 aligns across 9 bases. The V gene end was trimmed by 7 bases and the J gene end by 4 bases; junction bases not matched to a gene: 13. The CDR3 spans 16 residues. Here the CDR3 reads CASTLNRDRAPYGYTF. The CDR3 DNA reads as TGTGCCAGCACCTTAAACCGGGACAGGGCTCCCTATGGCTACACCTTC.

This chain joins TRBV9 and TRBJ2-2; TRBD2 matches 7 bases. Germline V gives CDR1 SGDLS, CDR2 YYNGEE. This CDR3 is 15 amino acids long. Trimming removed 2 bases from V and 1 base from J; junction bases left unmatched: 2. The CDR3 loop reads CASSVLAENTGELFF. DNA of the CDR3: TGTGCCAGCAGCGTTCTAGCGGAGAACACCGGGGAGCTGTTTTTT. Combining the CDR3 with reference TRBV9 and TRBJ2-2 gives the whole variable domain DSGVTQTPKHLITATGQRVTLRCSPRSGDLSVYWYQQSLDQGLQFLIQYYNGEERAKGNILERFSAQQFPDLHSELNLSSLELGDSALYFCASSVLAENTGELFFGEGSRLTVL.

J is TRBJ2-6 and V is TRBV4-3; D tentatively fits TRBD1 or TRBD2 (6 bases each). The germline V gene encodes CDR1 LGHNA and CDR2 YSLEER. The germline V and J ends were trimmed by 0 bases and 2 bases, with 14 bases remaining between them. The CDR3 extends over 18 amino acids. CDR3 bases: TGCGCCAGCAGCCAAGATCGCGCAGGGGAGGCTGGGGCCAACGTCCTGACTTTC. Protein sequence: CASSQDRAGEAGANVLTF.

This clonotype was seen many times. The chain recombines TRBV4-3 with TRBJ2-2; no reliable D call. The V gene lost 4 bases and the J gene lost 0 bases, with 12 bases spanning the gap. The CDR3 totals 16 residues. Germline loops: CDR1 LGHNA, CDR2 YSLEER. The CDR3 region is CASSRVMGTNTGELFF. CDR3 nucleotide sequence: TGCGCCAGCAGCCGCGTGATGGGGACGAACACCGGGGAGCTGTTTTTT.

This clonotype was found many times. This chain links TRBV6-5 with TRBJ1-1; D might be TRBD1 (6 bases). This CDR3 region has 15 residues. The V end lost 8 bases, the J end lost 2 bases, and 18 bases lay between the germline ends. Germline CDR1 is MNHEY and CDR2 is SVGAGI. The CDR3 is CASCKIRDINTEAFF. CDR3 bases: TGTGCCAGCTGTAAAATCCGGGACATTAACACTGAAGCTTTCTTT.

This clonotype was found a few times. V gene TRBV20-1 combines with J gene TRBJ1-2; 8 bases line up with TRBD1. J gave up 5 bases and V 5 bases, and 16 bases lay outside the gene matches. The germline CDR1 and CDR2 sequences are DFQATT and SNEGSKA (reference sequence). The CDR3 is made up of 16 amino acids. The CDR3 sequence is CSAWISATGGRYGYTF. In DNA form, the CDR3 reads TGCAGTGCTTGGATTTCCGCCACAGGGGGACGGTATGGCTACACCTTC.

The sample holds many counts of this clonotype. The rearrangement uses TRBV4-1 and TRBJ1-4; possible D gene TRBD1, 6 bases. The CDR3 is made up of 15 amino acids. Trimming took 4 bases from V and 8 from J, leaving 17 bases between them. Germline V gives CDR1 MGHRA, CDR2 YSYEKL. The chain's CDR3 is CASSPQGTLGEKLFF. The CDR3 nucleotides are TGCGCCAGCAGCCCACAGGGTACATTGGGCGAAAAACTGTTTTTT.

The chain combines TRBV18 with TRBJ2-1; the D is unclear. Germline loops: CDR1 KGHSH, CDR2 LQKENI. The V end lost 3 bases, the J end lost 9 bases, and 12 bases lay between the germline ends. The CDR3 is 13 residues long. The CDR3 spells CASSPPGRVEQFF. CDR3 DNA sequence: TGTGCCAGCTCACCTCCTGGACGGGTTGAGCAGTTCTTC.

This chain joins TRBV2 and TRBJ2-6, with D unresolved. The length of the CDR3 is 15 residues. With 2 bases removed from V and 0 bases from J, the gap between germline ends came to 5 bases. CDR1 and CDR2 from the germline V gene are SNHLY and FYNNEI. Here the CDR3 reads CASSELYSGANVLTF. CDR3 nucleotide sequence: TGTGCCAGCAGTGAACTGTACTCTGGGGCCAACGTCCTGACTTTC. Together with reference TRBV2 and TRBJ2-6, the CDR3 gives the full variable domain: EPEVTQTPSHQVTQMGQEVILRCVPISNHLYFYWYRQILGQKVEFLVSFYNNEISEKSEIFDDQFSVERPDGSNFTLKIRSTKLEDSAMYFCASSELYSGANVLTFGAGSRLTVL.

The chain couples TRBV9 to TRBJ2-7, with D maybe TRBD2 (5 bases). The CDR3 has 15 residues. V shed 2 bases and J shed 0 bases, with 12 bases lying between them. Germline V gene data show CDR1 as SGDLS and CDR2 as YYNGEE. The CDR3 nucleotides are TGTGCCAGCAGCGTCGGTCTAGCTATCTCCTACGAGCAGTACTTC. It yields the protein CASSVGLAISYEQYF. Complete variable domain (other parts from reference TRBV9 and TRBJ2-7): DSGVTQTPKHLITATGQRVTLRCSPRSGDLSVYWYQQSLDQGLQFLIQYYNGEERAKGNILERFSAQQFPDLHSELNLSSLELGDSALYFCASSVGLAISYEQYFGPGTRLTVT.

This clonotype was counted at least ten times. The CDR3 bases are TGCAGTGCTAGAGATCAGGGGGCGCGTGAAAAACTGTTTTTT. This sequence encodes CSARDQGAREKLFF. This sequence joins TRBV20-1 and TRBJ1-4; 8 bases are a match to TRBD1. The CDR3 loop spans 14 amino acids. Looked up from germline, CDR1 is DFQATT and CDR2 is SNEGSKA (reference sequence). The V gene end was trimmed by 0 bases and the J gene end by 7 bases; junction bases not matched to a gene: 4.

The V call is TRBV5-1, the J call TRBJ1-6, with 8 positions matching TRBD1. This CDR3 contains 14 residues. Germline trimming cut 4 bases from V and 5 bases from J; bases unmatched to any gene: 2. Germline CDR1 reads SGHRS; CDR2 reads YFSETQ. DNA for the CDR3: TGCGCCAGCAGCACGGACAGGGATAATTCACCCCTCCACTTT. Its translation: CASSTDRDNSPLHF.